The entry below describes one T cell receptor beta chain. Clones were sequenced by immunoSEQ multiplex PCR, and TCRdb holds only the in-frame ones, with some missing. The sample includes about 340,000 clones, over 70% of them seen just once. V lost 3 bases and J lost 6, with 8 bases in between. The V gene's germline CDR1 is KGHSH and CDR2 LQKENI. CDR3 length: 12 residues. The sample comes from a study of shared clonotypes between healthy human individuals. The gene calls are TRBV18 and TRBJ1-1; D gene unclear. The clonotype was recovered from a man aged 30-40 years in good health. Input material: memory CD4+ T cells sorted from blood. Subset of the sample: CD45RA-negative fraction. CDR3 amino acids: CASSPSAAEAFF. The CDR3 coding sequence is TGTGCCAGCTCACCCTCGGCTGCTGAAGCTTTCTTT.